What follows describes a single T cell receptor beta chain. The ends lost 3 bases at V and 2 bases at J; junction bases unmatched: 6. The V gene's germline CDR1 is MNHNS and CDR2 SASEGT. The CDR3 totals 17 residues. The data belong to a study of blood T cell repertoires in COVID-19. Study-level information: Collection of acute and convalescent COVID-19 samples took place in the United States, Italy and Spain. The cDNA or gDNA used as material had been derived from T cells, B-cell-depleted T cells, or PBMCs.

Original methodology: Using reference gene primer amplification, nucleated cell counts were estimated. Using immunoSEQ multiplex PCR, the repertoire was profiled, and TCRdb retains in-frame clones only, with some absent. The DNA gave D and trimming, while V, J and clone size come from that table. Of approximately 240,000 clones listed, around 90% are singletons. In Seattle, patients joined the study during active infection and were tracked longitudinally. V is TRBV6-1 and J is TRBJ2-5; TRBD2 agrees at 13 bases. The TCR comes from a man in his thirties or forties with COVID-19, enrolled during active disease. Sequencing used peripheral blood. The CDR3 DNA sequence: TGTGCCAGCAGTGACCAAAGACTAGCGGGGGGACAAGAGACCCAGTACTTC. This sequence encodes CASSDQRLAGGQETQYF.